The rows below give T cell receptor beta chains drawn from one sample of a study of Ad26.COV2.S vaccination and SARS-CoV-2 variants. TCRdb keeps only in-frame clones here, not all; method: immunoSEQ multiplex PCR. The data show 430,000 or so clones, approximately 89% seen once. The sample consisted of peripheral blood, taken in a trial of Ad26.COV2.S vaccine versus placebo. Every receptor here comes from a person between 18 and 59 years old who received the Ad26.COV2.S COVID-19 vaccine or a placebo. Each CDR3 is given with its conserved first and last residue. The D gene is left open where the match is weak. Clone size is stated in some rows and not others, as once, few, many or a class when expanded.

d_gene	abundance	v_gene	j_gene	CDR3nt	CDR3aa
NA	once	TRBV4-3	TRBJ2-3	TGCGCCAGCAGCCAAGACGGCGGGAGCACAGATACGCAGTATTTT	CASSQDGGSTDTQYF
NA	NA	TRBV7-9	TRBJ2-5	TGTGCCAGCAACCTCGGGGTTATTCAAGAGACCCAGTACTTC	CASNLGVIQETQYF
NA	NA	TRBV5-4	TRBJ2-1	TGTGCCAGCTCCGCGCGGATCTCCTACAATGAGCAGTTCTTC	CASSARISYNEQFF
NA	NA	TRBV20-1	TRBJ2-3	TGCAGTGCTAGTCTCCGGGGCCCAGATACGCAGTATTTT	CSASLRGPDTQYF
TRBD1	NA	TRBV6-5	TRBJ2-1	TGTGCCAGCAGTTACTCGGGACAGGGGGCTTATGAGCAGTTCTTC	CASSYSGQGAYEQFF
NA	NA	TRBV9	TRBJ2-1	TGTGCCAGCAGCGTAGCCGGGGACCCATACAATGAGCAGTTCTTC	CASSVAGDPYNEQFF
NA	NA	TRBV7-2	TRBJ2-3	TGTGCCAGCAGCTTATACAGGATCCAGACTTCGACAGATACGCAGTATTTT	CASSLYRIQTSTDTQYF
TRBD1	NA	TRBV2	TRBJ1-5	TGTGCCAGCAGTGTTTCAGGACAGGGGGCCAGCAATCAGCCCCAGCATTTT	CASSVSGQGASNQPQHF
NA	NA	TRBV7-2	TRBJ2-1	TGTGCCAGCAGCTTAGTAGTGCCCTTCTCCGGGGATGAGCAGTTCTTC	CASSLVVPFSGDEQFF
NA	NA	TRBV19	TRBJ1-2	TGTGCCAGTAATTACCAGAGGGCCGTTTCCTATGGCTACACCTTC	CASNYQRAVSYGYTF
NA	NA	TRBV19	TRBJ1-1	TGTGCCAGTAGTATCGGTGTTGGGACTGAAGCTTTCTTT	CASSIGVGTEAFF
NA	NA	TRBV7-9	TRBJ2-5	TGTGCCAGCAGCCCCGGACTTCCTATACACAAAGACTTC	CASSPGLPIHKDF
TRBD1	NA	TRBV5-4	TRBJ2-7	TGTGCCAGCAGCCGGGACAGGGCCTACGAGCAGTACTTC	CASSRDRAYEQYF
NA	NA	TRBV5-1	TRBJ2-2	TGCGCCAGCAGCGCTAGCGCCGGGACCGGGGAGCTGTTTTTT	CASSASAGTGELFF
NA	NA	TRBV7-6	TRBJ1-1	TGTGCCAGCAGCCAGAACACTGAAGCTTTCTTT	CASSQNTEAFF
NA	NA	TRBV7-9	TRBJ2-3	TGTGCCAGCAGCGGGCGAGCTTGGTTGAGTGGGGAGGTCACGCAGTATTTT	CASSGRAWLSGEVTQYF
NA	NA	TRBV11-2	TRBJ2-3	TGTGCCAGCAGCTTCGATATGGATACGCAGTATTTT	CASSFDMDTQYF
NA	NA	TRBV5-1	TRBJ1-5	TGCGCCAGCAGCTTGGATCCTCCCACGGTTAGCAATCAGCCCCAGCATTTT	CASSLDPPTVSNQPQHF
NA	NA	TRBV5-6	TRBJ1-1	TGTGCCAGCAGCTTCAGGCAGGAAGCTTTCTTT	CASSFRQEAFF
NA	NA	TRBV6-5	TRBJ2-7	TGTGCCAGCAGTCTAAGGACTAACTCCTACGAGCAGTACTTC	CASSLRTNSYEQYF